This T cell receptor beta chain stems from a study of blood T cells in healthy people across ages. Overall study findings and caveats: Conclusively comparing naive with antigen-experienced cells was impossible with unsorted PBMCs.

A J-beta primer mix and a sample-barcoded 5' primer were used in a second PCR of roughly 6 to 11 cycles. TCRdb re-analysed the 5' RACE reads in MiXCR, keeping a single row per CDR3 protein. This table holds approximately 1.5 million distinct CDR3 sequences, under 55% found once. This CDR3 contains 16 residues. The V and J ends lost 4 bases and 4 bases respectively, with 20 bases between them. Germline V lookup: CDR1 SGHRS, CDR2 YFSETQ. There are a few counts of this clonotype. What it binds is unknown. Donors each provided 7.5 to 10 milliliters of peripheral blood. The sequence was collected from a woman under 30 in good health. This sequence joins TRBV5-1 and TRBJ1-2; D is unclear. The sequenced material came from blood. CDR3 nucleotides: TGCGCCAGCAGCACAACTGGTCAGATCTCTATCTATGGCTACACCTTC. It specifies CASSTTGQISIYGYTF. The whole variable domain, filled in from reference TRBV5-1 and TRBJ1-2, reads KAGVTQTPRYLIKTRGQQVTLSCSPISGHRSVSWYQQTPGQGLQFLFEYFSETQRNKGNFPGRFSGRQFSNSRSEMNVSTLELGDSALYLCASSTTGQISIYGYTFGSGTRLTVV.